This is a list of T cell receptor beta chains from one sample in a study of blood T cell repertoires in COVID-19. Libraries were prepared by immunoSEQ multiplex PCR; TCRdb keeps only in-frame clonotypes and omits some of them. The table lists 140,000 to 150,000 clones, more than 60% of them singletons. The specimen sequenced was peripheral blood. These receptor sequences come from a woman aged 55-75 years with acute or convalescent COVID-19. The CDR3 runs from the conserved cysteine through the conserved F or W. A D gene is named only where the DNA matches it firmly. Only some rows state a clone size, as once, few, many or a class for expanded clones.

size	V	D	J	CDR3
NA	TRBV27	NA	TRBJ2-2	CASSLLTSTGELFF
NA	TRBV19	NA	TRBJ2-1	CASARMGSYNEQFF
NA	TRBV3-1/TRBV3-2	NA	TRBJ2-1	CASGRHNEQFF
few	TRBV19	TRBD1	TRBJ2-7	CASSIRPPGDRVPYEQYF
many	TRBV6-4	NA	TRBJ1-2	CASSDSNAGGGYTF
few	TRBV6-5	NA	TRBJ1-1	CASRTGTLEAFF
NA	TRBV7-9	TRBD2	TRBJ2-1	CASTVSGEHYNEQFF
NA	TRBV28	NA	TRBJ2-5	CASSTPDTSQETQYF
once	TRBV7-3	NA	TRBJ1-1	CASSLSPMNSEAFF
once	TRBV5-6	NA	TRBJ1-2	CASSLGTAIYGYTF
NA	TRBV11-2	NA	TRBJ2-3	CASSLGRIGMDTQYF
NA	TRBV12-5	TRBD2	TRBJ2-1	CASGLAPGLAGAYEQFF
NA	TRBV7-8	NA	TRBJ2-2	CASSRLSGANTGELFF
NA	TRBV28	NA	TRBJ2-4	CASTESNRNIQYF
NA	TRBV15	TRBD2	TRBJ2-2	CATSGRREANTGELFF
NA	TRBV18	NA	TRBJ2-5	CASSPEETQYF
once	TRBV3-1/TRBV3-2	NA	TRBJ2-1	CASSQVRESEQFF
NA	TRBV6-6	NA	TRBJ2-7	CASSHGGYYEQYF
NA	TRBV4-2	TRBD2	TRBJ2-1	CASSQDGGRRRFF
NA	TRBV2	TRBD2	TRBJ2-3	CASTPGGGTDTQYF
NA	TRBV5-1	NA	TRBJ2-2	CASKAGRTNTGELFF
NA	TRBV30	TRBD1	TRBJ1-1	CASYLGQGFHTEAFF
NA	TRBV15	NA	TRBJ1-5	CATSRVRGGQPQHF
few	TRBV6-1	NA	TRBJ1-1	CASSEDRTSNTEAFF
NA	TRBV7-8	NA	TRBJ1-6	CASSPFSVGSYNSPLHF
few	TRBV4-1	TRBD2	TRBJ2-7	CASSQALGTSGSTDYEQYF
NA	TRBV2	TRBD1	TRBJ1-6	CASGQGNNSPLHF
few	TRBV20-1	NA	TRBJ1-2	CSAGDTGYTF
NA	TRBV12-3/TRBV12-4	NA	TRBJ1-5	CASSYSNQPQHF
NA	TRBV6-5	TRBD2	TRBJ2-7	CASSYDQGLAGEQYF
few	TRBV4-2	TRBD1	TRBJ1-4	CASSHATQGAVGEKLFF
NA	TRBV5-6	NA	TRBJ2-7	CASSLAAVSYEQYF
NA	TRBV7-7	TRBD1	TRBJ2-1	CASSPTRDRRSEQFF
NA	TRBV7-2	NA	TRBJ1-1	CASSLSRGGNTEAFF
NA	TRBV9	TRBD2	TRBJ2-3	CASSVGGTSGNRDTQYF
NA	TRBV7-9	TRBD2	TRBJ2-1	CASSFVAGFGYEQFF
NA	TRBV29-1	NA	TRBJ2-1	CSVGAPTVSYNEQFF
NA	TRBV28	NA	TRBJ1-5	CASSKLGGLNQPQHF
many	TRBV27	NA	TRBJ2-5	CASSLNSANKRETQYF
NA	TRBV5-1	NA	TRBJ2-1	CASSQPLATETYNEQFF
NA	TRBV6-4	NA	TRBJ2-1	CASSVGLVNEQFF
NA	TRBV30	NA	TRBJ1-4	CAWTPGRATNEKLFF
NA	TRBV19	TRBD1	TRBJ1-2	CASTLVDRGYGYTF
NA	TRBV7-9	NA	TRBJ2-3	CASSSRDFVADTQYF
NA	TRBV5-1	NA	TRBJ1-6	CASSRGNNSPLHF
NA	TRBV10-1	TRBD2	TRBJ2-3	CASSPGLAGGSDTQYF
NA	TRBV2	TRBD1	TRBJ1-1	CATIPGQGNTEAFF
NA	TRBV6-5	NA	TRBJ1-1	CTTSLMNTEAFF